This paragraph reports one T cell receptor beta chain. Antigen unknown. TCRdb's copy holds only in-frame clones and misses some; the assay was immunoSEQ multiplex PCR. The repertoire holds just under 150,000 clones, with roughly 87% as singletons. The data stem from a study of T cell responses to AZD1222 COVID-19 vaccine. Study-level findings and limits: Donors were largely white British and mainly female; clonal diversity was possibly underestimated.

There are 15 residues in the CDR3. V usage is TRBV21-1 and J usage is TRBJ1-1. TRBV21-1 is a pseudogene locus. The source of this sequence is an adult who received the AZD1222 COVID-19 vaccine. The sample in question was peripheral blood, obtained 28 days after the second AZD1222 dose. DNA for the CDR3: TGTGCCAGCAGCAGAGCCTGGGGGTGGACCACTGAAGCTTTCTTT. Protein: CASSRAWGWTTEAFF.